The clone carrying this T cell receptor beta chain was seen just once. The target antigen is unknown. Sorted libraries were made with approximately 1 million CD4+ or CD8+ T cells. With 10-nucleotide random UMIs included, cDNA was synthesized by 5'RACE. TCRdb recomputed calls from the 5' RACE reads with MiXCR, one row per CDR3 protein. The repertoire includes tens of thousands of distinct CDR3 sequences, less than 25% of them detected once, and roughly 27% sits in the top ten. This record comes from a study of neurological immune-mediated disorders. Study-level points and caveats: While HTLV-1-associated myelopathy showed the greatest TCR clonal expansion, multiple sclerosis showed the least, falling below healthy controls.

CDR3 size: 17 residues. Trimming cost V 5 bases and J 1 base, with 20 bases left between them. In germline, CDR1 is SGHVS, CDR2 FQNEAQ. The receptor was isolated from a man in his fifties or sixties with HTLV-1-associated myelopathy (HAM/TSP). The sequencing sample was made of CD4+ T cells from blood. The chain carries TRBV7-8 and TRBJ1-1; maybe TRBD1 (5 bases). The CDR3 spells CASSPGGGPFGNTEAFF. Here the CDR3 DNA reads TGTGCCAGCAGCCCCGGGGGAGGGCCTTTCGGGAACACTGAAGCTTTCTTT.